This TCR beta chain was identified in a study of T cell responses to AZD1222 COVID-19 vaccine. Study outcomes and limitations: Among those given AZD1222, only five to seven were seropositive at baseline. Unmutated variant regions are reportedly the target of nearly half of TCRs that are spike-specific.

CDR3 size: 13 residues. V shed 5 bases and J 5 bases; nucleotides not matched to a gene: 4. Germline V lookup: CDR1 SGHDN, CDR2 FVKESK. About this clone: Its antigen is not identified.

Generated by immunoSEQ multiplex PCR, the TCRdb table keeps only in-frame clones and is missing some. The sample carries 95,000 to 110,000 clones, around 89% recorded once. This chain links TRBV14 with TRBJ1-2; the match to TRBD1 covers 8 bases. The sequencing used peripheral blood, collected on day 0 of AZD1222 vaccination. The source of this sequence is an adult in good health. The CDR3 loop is CASSEGQDYGYTF. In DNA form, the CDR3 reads TGTGCCAGCAGCGAGGGACAGGATTATGGCTACACCTTC.